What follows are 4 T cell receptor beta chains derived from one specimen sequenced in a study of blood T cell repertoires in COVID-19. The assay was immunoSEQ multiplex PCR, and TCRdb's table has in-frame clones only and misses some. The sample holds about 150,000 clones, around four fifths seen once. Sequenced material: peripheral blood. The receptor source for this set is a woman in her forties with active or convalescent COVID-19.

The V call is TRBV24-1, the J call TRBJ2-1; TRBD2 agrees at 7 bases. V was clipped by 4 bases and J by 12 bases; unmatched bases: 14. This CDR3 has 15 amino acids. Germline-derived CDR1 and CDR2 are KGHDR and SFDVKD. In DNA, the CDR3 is TGTGCCACCAGTGAACGGGGGGACCCAAAGACCACGCAGTTCTTC. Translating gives CATSERGDPKTTQFF.

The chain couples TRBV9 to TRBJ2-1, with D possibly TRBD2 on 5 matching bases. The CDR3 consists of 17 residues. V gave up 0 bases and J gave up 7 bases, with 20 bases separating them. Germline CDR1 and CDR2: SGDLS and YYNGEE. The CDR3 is CASSVAAWAGGSNEQFF. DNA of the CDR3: TGTGCCAGCAGCGTAGCGGCGTGGGCGGGCGGGTCGAATGAGCAGTTCTTC.

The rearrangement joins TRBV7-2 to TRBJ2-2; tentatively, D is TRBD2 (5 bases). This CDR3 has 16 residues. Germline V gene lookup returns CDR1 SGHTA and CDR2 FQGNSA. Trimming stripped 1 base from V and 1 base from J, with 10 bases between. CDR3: CASSLGRGQNTGELFF. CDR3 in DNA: TGTGCCAGCAGCTTAGGGCGCGGGCAGAACACCGGGGAGCTGTTTTTT. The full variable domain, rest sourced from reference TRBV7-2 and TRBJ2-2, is GAGVSQSPSNKVTEKGKDVELRCDPISGHTALYWYRQSLGQGLEFLIYFQGNSAPDKSGLPSDRFSAERTGGSVSTLTIQRTQQEDSAVYLCASSLGRGQNTGELFFGEGSRLTVL.

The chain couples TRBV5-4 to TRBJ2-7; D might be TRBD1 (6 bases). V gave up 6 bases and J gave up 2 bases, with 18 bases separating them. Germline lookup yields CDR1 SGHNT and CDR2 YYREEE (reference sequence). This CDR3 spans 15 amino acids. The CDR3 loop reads CASTPSGVETYEQYF. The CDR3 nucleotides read TGTGCCAGCACCCCATCAGGGGTCGAGACCTACGAGCAGTACTTC.